This T cell receptor beta chain was identified in a study of lymphopenia after photon versus proton radiotherapy. TCRdb's copy holds only in-frame clones and misses some; the assay was immunoSEQ multiplex PCR. Of some 76,000 clones listed, roughly 92% are singletons. CDR1 is SNHLY and CDR2 is FYNNEI in the germline V gene. The V end lost 7 bases, the J end lost 1 base, and 10 bases lay between the germline ends. The CDR3 covers 13 residues. General observations from the study: Post-nadir diversity loss with photons came from oligoclonal expansion, particularly CD8+ Temra cells. A bigger post-nadir fall in TCR diversity correlated inversely with survival time in deceased patients. Under photons, naive T cells and diversity fell while effector/memory populations rose.

In regard to this clone: The antigen remains undetermined.

The sequence was collected from a woman in her 40s with cholangiocarcinoma. Sequenced here: peripheral blood, sampled from a patient treated with photon-based radiotherapy. The rearrangement uses TRBV2 and TRBJ1-1; D is perhaps TRBD1 (6 bases). The CDR3 bases are TGTGCCAGCACGGAGGGACAGAACACTGAAGCTTTCTTT. Translated, it gives CASTEGQNTEAFF.